Listed below are T cell receptor beta chains from one sample, sequenced in a study of blood T cell repertoires in COVID-19. Data came from immunoSEQ multiplex PCR; TCRdb stores just in-frame clones and leaves some out. The sample shows about 31,000 clones, about 90% of them seen only once. The sequenced sample was peripheral blood. The source of these receptors is a human donor in a cohort sampled during active COVID-19. The CDR3 runs from the conserved cysteine through the conserved F or W. Each record gives: D gene, J gene, V gene, CDR3 protein, CDR3 DNA. A D gene is named only where the DNA matches it firmly.

>TRBD2|TRBJ2-2|TRBV7-9
CASRLAGRATGELFF
TGTGCCAGCAGACTAGCGGGCCGGGCCACCGGGGAGCTGTTTTTT
>TRBD1|TRBJ2-1|TRBV19
CASSIGTGTNEQFF
TGTGCCAGTAGTATTGGGACAGGCACCAATGAGCAGTTCTTC
>-|TRBJ1-1|TRBV5-1
CASSLFTGSKTEAFF
TGCGCCAGCAGCTTGTTTACAGGGTCGAAGACTGAAGCTTTCTTT
>-|TRBJ1-2|TRBV10-3
CAIRPLNNYGYTF
TGTGCCATCAGGCCACTTAACAACTATGGCTACACCTTC
>TRBD1|TRBJ1-2|TRBV28
CASSLTGGGRGYTF
TGTGCCAGCAGTTTAACAGGGGGCGGTAGGGGCTACACCTTC
>-|TRBJ2-2|TRBV6-5
CASSYQGTAGELFF
TGTGCCAGCAGTTATCAGGGGACCGCCGGGGAGCTGTTTTTT
>TRBD2|TRBJ2-3|TRBV4-3
CASSQGLAGGSTDTQYF
TGCGCCAGCAGCCAAGGACTAGCGGGAGGGAGCACAGATACGCAGTATTTT
>-|TRBJ1-5|TRBV6-4
CASLGQLNQPQHF
TGTGCCAGCCTAGGACAGCTAAATCAGCCCCAGCATTTT
>-|TRBJ2-1|TRBV5-6
CASSWGTAVQFF
TGTGCCAGCAGCTGGGGGACTGCAGTACAGTTCTTC
>TRBD1|TRBJ1-5|TRBV19
CASSLRGPNQPQHF
TGTGCCAGTAGCCTCAGGGGGCCGAATCAGCCCCAGCATTTT
>-|TRBJ1-1|TRBV6-2/TRBV6-3
CASSYPLVGQGHLNTEAFF
TGTGCCAGCAGTTACCCCCTTGTTGGGCAGGGCCACTTGAACACTGAAGCTTTCTTT
>-|TRBJ1-1|TRBV7-2
CASSQGGAYTEAFF
TGTGCCAGCAGCCAAGGGGGGGCTTACACTGAAGCTTTCTTT
>-|TRBJ1-1|TRBV5-1
CASSWSGRQNTEAFF
TGCGCCAGCAGCTGGAGCGGACGGCAGAACACTGAAGCTTTCTTT
>-|TRBJ1-1|TRBV7-2
CASSLEGSVAGTEAFF
TGTGCCAGCAGCTTAGAGGGTTCCGTCGCGGGCACTGAAGCTTTCTTT
>-|TRBJ2-2|TRBV14
CASSLFGGAGELFF
TGTGCCAGCAGCCTCTTCGGGGGTGCCGGGGAGCTGTTTTTT
>TRBD2|TRBJ2-5|TRBV2
CASSDRVTSGETQYF
TGTGCCAGCAGTGATCGCGTCACTAGCGGAGAGACCCAGTACTTC